These T cell receptor beta chains were read from a single sample in a study of T cell changes during pregnancy in multiple sclerosis. Sequencing was performed with immunoSEQ multiplex PCR; in TCRdb, only in-frame clones are kept and a portion is missing. The sample lists 40,000 to 50,000 clones; 90% to 95% were seen once. Sample: CD8+ T cells from peripheral blood mononuclear cells, taken in the third trimester of pregnancy. All receptors derive from a female donor with multiple sclerosis, enrolled in a pregnancy study. Each CDR3 is given with its conserved first and last residue. The D gene is left open where the match is weak. Size is stated for part of the rows, as once, few or many counts, or as a class when the clone is expanded.

once TRBD1 TRBJ1-4 TRBV5-4 CASSPTGQGHEKLFF TGTGCCAGCAGCCCAACGGGACAGGGCCATGAAAAACTGTTTTTT
- - TRBJ2-1 TRBV29-1 CSGYPEGNEQFF TGCAGCGGTTACCCCGAGGGAAATGAGCAGTTCTTC
- TRBD1 TRBJ1-1 TRBV7-6 CASSYQTGEVTEAFF TGTGCCAGCAGCTATCAGACAGGGGAGGTCACTGAAGCTTTCTTT
- - TRBJ1-4 TRBV11-3 CASSLPEGPGEKLFF TGTGCCAGCAGCTTACCTGAGGGCCCTGGAGAAAAACTGTTTTTT
- - TRBJ2-3 TRBV5-6 CASSPGGLKADTQYF TGTGCCAGCAGCCCAGGGGGACTTAAAGCGGATACGCAGTATTTT
- TRBD2 TRBJ2-7 TRBV7-9 CASSGGAYEQYF TGTGCCAGTAGCGGGGGGGCCTACGAGCAGTACTTC
- - TRBJ1-4 TRBV18 CASSPVGASEKLFF TGTGCCAGCTCACCGGTAGGGGCCTCTGAAAAACTGTTTTTT
- TRBD2 TRBJ2-7 TRBV28 CASRNLAGAPYEQYF TGTGCCAGCAGAAATCTAGCGGGAGCTCCCTACGAGCAGTACTTC
- TRBD2 TRBJ2-3 TRBV7-3 CASSPGLAGNTDTQYF TGTGCCAGCAGCCCGGGACTAGCGGGCAACACAGATACGCAGTATTTT
- - TRBJ1-5 TRBV7-9 CASSLVEGQPQHF TGTGCCAGCAGCTTAGTTGAGGGTCAGCCCCAGCATTTT
- - TRBJ1-3 TRBV28 CASSLRYREIENTIYF TGTGCCAGCAGTTTACGTTACAGGGAAATTGAGAACACCATATATTTT
- - TRBJ2-7 TRBV11-1 CASSLTASYEQYF TGTGCCAGCAGCCTTACAGCAAGCTACGAGCAGTACTTC
- - TRBJ2-7 TRBV9 CASSVGAYSYEQYF TGTGCCAGCAGCGTAGGGGCATACTCCTACGAGCAGTACTTC
- - TRBJ2-2 TRBV19 CASSIGSVNTGELFF TGTGCCAGTAGTATAGGCTCGGTGAACACCGGGGAGCTGTTTTTT
- TRBD1 TRBJ1-4 TRBV4-2 CASSLDRANEKLFF TGTGCCAGCAGCCTTGACAGGGCAAATGAAAAACTGTTTTTT
- TRBD2 TRBJ2-2 TRBV5-6 CASRIAGDGELFF TGTGCCAGCAGGATAGCGGGAGACGGGGAGCTGTTTTTT
- - TRBJ2-3 TRBV4-3 CASSGGEDTQYF TGCGCCAGCAGCGGAGGGGAGGATACGCAGTATTTT
few TRBD1 TRBJ1-2 TRBV2 CASTSGTGEGSGYTF TGTGCCAGCACATCAGGGACAGGGGAAGGGTCTGGCTACACCTTC
- - TRBJ1-5 TRBV27 CASSPLGPTTQPQHF TGTGCCAGCAGCCCTTTGGGCCCCACCACCCAGCCCCAGCATTTT
- - TRBJ2-1 TRBV5-6 CASSMADNEQFF TGTGCCAGCAGCATGGCCGACAATGAGCAGTTCTTC
- - TRBJ2-2 TRBV5-8 CATLRQNTGELFF TGTGCCACCCTGCGCCAAAACACCGGGGAGCTGTTTTTT
- - TRBJ2-7 TRBV5-1 CASSLDRVLVSEQYF TGCGCCAGCAGCTTGGACAGGGTGTTGGTCTCCGAGCAGTACTTC
- TRBD2 TRBJ2-1 TRBV9 CASSAGTSTHEQFF TGTGCCAGCAGCGCCGGGACTAGCACCCATGAGCAGTTCTTC
- - TRBJ2-3 TRBV7-3 CASSLNPGTSTDTQYF TGTGCCAGCAGCCTCAACCCCGGGACAAGCACAGATACGCAGTATTTT
once TRBD1 TRBJ2-1 TRBV7-6 CASSGIGDRDPTARNEQFF TGTGCCAGCAGCGGGATCGGGGACAGGGACCCAACGGCACGCAATGAGCAGTTCTTC
- - TRBJ1-1 TRBV27 CASSQGQTLTEAFF TGTGCCAGCAGTCAAGGACAGACTTTGACTGAAGCTTTCTTT